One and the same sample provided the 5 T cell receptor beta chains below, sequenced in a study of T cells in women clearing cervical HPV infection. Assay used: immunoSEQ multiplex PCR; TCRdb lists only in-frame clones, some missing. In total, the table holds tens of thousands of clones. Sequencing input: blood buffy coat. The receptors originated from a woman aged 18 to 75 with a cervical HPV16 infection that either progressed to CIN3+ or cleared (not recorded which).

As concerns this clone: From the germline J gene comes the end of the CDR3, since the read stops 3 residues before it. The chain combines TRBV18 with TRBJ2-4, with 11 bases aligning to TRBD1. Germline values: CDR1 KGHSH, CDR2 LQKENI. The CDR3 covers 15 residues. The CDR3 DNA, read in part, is TGTGCCAGCTCACCTCGGACAGGGGGCGATGAAGGT. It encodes CASSPRTGGDEG. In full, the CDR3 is CASSPRTGGDEGQYF. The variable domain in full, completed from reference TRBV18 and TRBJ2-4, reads NAGVMQNPRHLVRRRGQEARLRCSPMKGHSHVYWYRQLPEEGLKFMVYLQKENIIDESGMPKERFSAEFPKEGPSILRIQQVVRGDSAAYFCASSPRTGGDEGQYFGAGTRLSVL.

The part of the CDR3 DNA that was read is TGCAGTGCTAGTGGCCCCCACGGGAGGGGTTGGGATACG. Translation gives CSASGPHGRGWDT. The CDR3 in full is CSASGPHGRGWDTQYF. The V call is TRBV20-1, the J call TRBJ2-3; 8 bases are a match to TRBD2. The read falls 3 residues short of the CDR3 end, and the missing part is taken from the germline J gene. CDR1 is DFQATT, CDR2 SNEGSKA, per germline (reference sequence). The CDR3 extends over 16 amino acids. V shed 3 bases and J 6 bases; nucleotides not matched to a gene: 14.

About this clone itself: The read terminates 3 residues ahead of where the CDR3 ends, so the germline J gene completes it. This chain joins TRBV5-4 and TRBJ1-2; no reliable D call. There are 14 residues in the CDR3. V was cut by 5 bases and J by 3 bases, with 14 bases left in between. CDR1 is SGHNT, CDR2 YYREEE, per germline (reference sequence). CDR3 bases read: TGTGCCAGCAGGCCACAGAGAGAGGACTATGGC. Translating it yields CASRPQREDYG. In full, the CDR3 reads CASRPQREDYGYTF.

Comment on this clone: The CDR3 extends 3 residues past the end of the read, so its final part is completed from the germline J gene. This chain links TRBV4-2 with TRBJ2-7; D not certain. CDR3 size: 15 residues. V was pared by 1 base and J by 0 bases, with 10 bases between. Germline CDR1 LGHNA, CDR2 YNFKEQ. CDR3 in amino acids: CASSQAVTSSYEQYF. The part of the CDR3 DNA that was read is TGTGCCAGCAGCCAAGCGGTTACGAGCTCCTACGAG.

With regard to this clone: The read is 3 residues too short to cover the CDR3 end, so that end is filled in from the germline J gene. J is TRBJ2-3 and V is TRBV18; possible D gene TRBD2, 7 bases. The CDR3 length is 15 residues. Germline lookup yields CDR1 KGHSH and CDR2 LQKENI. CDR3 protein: CASSPPGRGNQPQYF. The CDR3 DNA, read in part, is TGTGCCAGCTCACCACCGGGGAGGGGGAATCAGCCG.